This T cell receptor beta chain was identified in a study of shared clonotypes between healthy human individuals. Trimming took 6 bases from V and 5 from J; bases not matched to a gene: 12. Germline V CDR1 and CDR2: SQVTM, ANQGSEA. The CDR3 extends over 15 amino acids. The table came from immunoSEQ multiplex PCR; TCRdb's copy has only in-frame clones and leaves some out. The sample lists over a million clones, around three quarters seen once, with approximately 0.5% in the top ten. Sequenced material: memory CD4+ T cells from PBMCs. Subset noted: CD45RA-negative fraction. This clonotype originated in a young man in good health. Some clones in this sample may be carry-over from other donors' samples. The gene calls are TRBV29-1 and TRBJ2-5, with 10 bases that match TRBD2. The chain's CDR3 is CSVAASGSVSETQYF. CDR3 nucleotide sequence: TGCAGCGTCGCAGCTAGCGGGAGTGTTTCGGAGACCCAGTACTTC.